This TCR beta chain appears in the sequencing data of a study of shared clonotypes between healthy human individuals. Study-level findings and limits: The sharing of 5% to 6.5% of naive CD4 clonotypes was seen across several donors. Expectations were that clonotype sharing among donors would be affected by sequencing depth.

It was CD45RO-negative cells, positively selected for CCR7, that made up naive CD8 cells, with terminally differentiated effector memory CD45RA+ cells excluded. Recent vaccinations or acute infections were absent in the healthy HIV-negative adult donors. The input for sorted-subset replicate PCRs was around 0.2 ug DNA, about 30,000 T cell genomes. Clones were read by immunoSEQ multiplex PCR, and TCRdb kept only the in-frame ones, dropping some. The sample records about 2.2 million clones, 85% to 95% being singletons. With respect to this clone: Antigen unknown.

Trimming took 8 bases from V and 6 from J; bases not matched to a gene: 6. The CDR3 contains 12 residues. Per the germline V gene, CDR1 is MNHEY and CDR2 is SMNVEV (reference sequence). The specimen was naive CD8+ T cells from PBMCs. This TCR was recovered from a man aged 18 to 35 in good health. Some clones in this sample may be carry-over from other donors' samples. The chain employs TRBV27 and TRBJ1-2; 7 bases fit TRBD1. CDR3 DNA sequence: TGTGCCAGCCAATCTCAGGGGGATGGCTACACCTTC. Its protein is CASQSQGDGYTF.